The source of this TCR beta chain is a study of blood T cells in healthy people across ages. Broader study findings: Unsorted PBMCs ruled out conclusive naive versus antigen-experienced comparison. Per million T cells, TCR beta diversity dropped roughly linearly as age increased.

The CDR3 length is 12 residues. Trimming removed 4 bases from V and 4 bases from J, with 5 bases in between. Germline V lookup: CDR1 SEHNR, CDR2 FQNEAQ (reference sequence). In regard to this clonotype: Its cognate antigen is unknown.

For every donor, a draw yielded approximately 9.8 milliliters of peripheral blood. Then a second PCR, running roughly 7 to 11 cycles, was carried out with a sample-barcoded 5' primer and a J-beta primer mix. The yield of each sample was at least 2.5 million CDR3-containing paired-end reads. MiXCR was run by TCRdb on the 5' RACE reads, yielding one entry per CDR3 protein. Of 780,000 or so distinct CDR3 sequences in the sample, 53% are singletons; the top ten hold roughly 37%. The chain joins TRBV7-9 to TRBJ1-3; D is unresolved. The receptor's source is a man of 80 years or more in good health. Sample: blood. The CDR3 loop reads CASSSTGNTIYF. The CDR3 DNA reads TGTGCCAGCAGCTCTACAGGAAACACCATATATTTT.